What follows are 16 T cell receptor beta chains derived from one specimen sequenced in a study of beta chain features in type 1 diabetes. Sequenced material consisted of expressed TCRB transcripts (all of the isolated RNA was reverse transcribed). The table came from immunoSEQ multiplex PCR; TCRdb's copy has only in-frame clones and leaves some out. The top ten hold about 0.02% of the sample, which has some 900,000 clones, 17% seen once. Sequencing used naive CD4+ T cells from blood. These receptors were collected from a woman under 30 in good health.

The chain couples TRBV28 to TRBJ2-2, with 9 nucleotides matching TRBD1. The CDR3 length is 17 residues. Germline values: CDR1 MDHEN, CDR2 SYDVKM. V trimming: 6 bases; J trimming: 4 bases; junction bases outside the gene matches: 12. CDR3 region: CASRGTGLDGGTGELFF. The DNA for the CDR3 is TGTGCCAGCAGAGGGACAGGGCTCGACGGTGGCACCGGGGAGCTGTTTTTT.

This chain connects TRBV5-4 to TRBJ1-2; 11 positions agree with TRBD1. V lost 4 bases to trimming and J lost 5 bases; unmatched junction nucleotides: 7. The CDR3 consists of 15 residues. Germline assignment: CDR1 SGHNT and CDR2 YYREEE (reference sequence). CDR3 coding DNA: TGTGCCAGCAGCATGGGACAGGGGGGGCGATATGGCTACACCTTC. Its translation: CASSMGQGGRYGYTF.

This clone appeared a few times. This chain links TRBV6-1 with TRBJ2-5; the D gene is possibly TRBD1 (6 bases). The V gene's germline CDR1 is MNHNS and CDR2 SASEGT. The V end lost 11 bases, the J end lost 4 bases, and 23 bases lay between the germline ends. The CDR3 has 15 residues. The CDR3: CAAGSGGGVVETQYF. Written as DNA, the CDR3 is TGTGCCGCAGGGTCGGGTGGGGGCGTTGTAGAGACCCAGTACTTC.

The chain combines TRBV2 with TRBJ2-1, with 7 bases that match TRBD2. This CDR3 is 11 amino acids long. The germline gives CDR1 SNHLY, CDR2 FYNNEI. The junction had 2 bases not matched to a gene; V was cut back by 8 bases and J by 7 bases. CDR3 coding DNA: TGTGCCAGCCTTAGCGGGAATGAGCAGTTCTTC. This encodes CASLSGNEQFF.

The chain carries TRBV9 and TRBJ2-5; D may be TRBD2 (5 bases). V lost 2 bases and J lost 14, with 19 bases in between. CDR1 is SGDLS and CDR2 is YYNGEE in the germline V gene. This CDR3 is 13 amino acids long. The CDR3 loop is CASSVGLRQPLYF. The CDR3 DNA sequence: TGTGCCAGCAGCGTCGGACTCCGCCAACCCCTATACTTC.

This clone was seen a handful of times. This rearrangement joins TRBV7-3 to TRBJ2-3, with 9 bases that match TRBD2. The germline gives CDR1 SGHTA, CDR2 FQGTGA. The junction had 4 bases not matched to a gene; V was cut back by 3 bases and J by 3 bases. The CDR3 is made up of 15 amino acids. CDR3 in DNA: TGTGCCAGCAGCTTTAGCGGGAGCCGAACAGATACGCAGTATTTT. It specifies CASSFSGSRTDTQYF.

This clone was seen a handful of times. The genes are TRBV2 and TRBJ2-7; a possible D gene is TRBD1 (5 bases). Trimming removed 5 bases at V and 2 bases at J, with 13 bases between. There are 14 residues in the CDR3. The germline CDR1 and CDR2 sequences are SNHLY and FYNNEI. CDR3 nucleotides: TGTGCCAGCAGTCAGCAGGGTGCGGCCTACGAGCAGTACTTC. This sequence encodes CASSQQGAAYEQYF.

This clone was detected only a few times. The chain is built from TRBV4-2 and TRBJ2-3; 11 positions match TRBD2. The V segment lost 1 base and the J segment 5 bases; nucleotides outside the gene matches: 5. Germline V CDR1 and CDR2: LGHNA, YNFKEQ. The CDR3 has 16 residues. CDR3 bases: TGTGCCAGCAGCCAAGTACTAGCGGGAGCCCTAGATACGCAGTATTTT. Encoded protein: CASSQVLAGALDTQYF.

This clone was observed a few times. DNA for the CDR3: TGCGCCAGCACTGTGGACAGGGAGAACACTGAAGCTTTCTTT. Translated, it gives CASTVDRENTEAFF. This chain uses TRBV10-2 with TRBJ1-1, with 8 bases that match TRBD1. V dropped 7 bases and J dropped 1; count of bases not matched to a gene: 5. Germline-derived CDR1 and CDR2 are WSHSY and SAAADI. CDR3 length equals 14 residues.

The chain links TRBV4-3 to TRBJ2-2, with D uncertain. Trimming took off 1 base at V and 1 base at J, with 10 bases between the two ends. CDR1 and CDR2 from the germline V gene are LGHNA and YSLEER. This CDR3 is 16 amino acids long. CDR3 residues: CASSQAAGRNTGELFF. Written as DNA, the CDR3 is TGCGCCAGCAGCCAAGCGGCAGGAAGGAACACCGGGGAGCTGTTTTTT.

This clone has more than one count but fewer than ten. This sequence joins TRBV9 and TRBJ2-1; 10 bases line up with TRBD2. V lost 1 base and J lost 4; bases outside the gene matches: 5. Germline loops: CDR1 SGDLS, CDR2 YYNGEE. The CDR3 consists of 16 residues. As DNA, the CDR3 is TGTGCCAGCAGCGTAAAAGGGACTAGCGAGTACAATGAGCAGTTCTTC. Its protein is CASSVKGTSEYNEQFF.

The chain is built from TRBV9 and TRBJ2-1; possibly TRBD2 for D (6 bases). CDR3 length: 15 residues. V shed 3 bases and J shed 6 bases, with 16 bases lying between them. CDR1 and CDR2 from the germline V gene are SGDLS and YYNGEE. The CDR3 nucleotides read TGTGCCAGCAGCGGGGGACTCCAGGAGTTCAATGAGCAGTTCTTC. This sequence encodes CASSGGLQEFNEQFF.

The V and J genes are TRBV27 and TRBJ1-4, with D perhaps TRBD1 (5 bases). Trimming left V 6 bases short and J 4 bases short, with 15 bases between. Per the germline V gene, CDR1 is MNHEY and CDR2 is SMNVEV (reference sequence). The CDR3 is 15 amino acids. The CDR3 reads CASSPRGRGNEKLFF. The DNA of the CDR3 is TGTGCCAGCAGCCCGCGGGGCCGAGGTAATGAAAAACTGTTTTTT.

The V call is TRBV19, the J call TRBJ1-1; the D gene is possibly TRBD1 (6 bases). The CDR3 length is 12 residues. The V and J ends lost 8 bases and 2 bases respectively, with 9 bases between them. Germline values: CDR1 LNHDA, CDR2 SQIVND (reference sequence). CDR3 sequence: CASATGNTEAFF. The CDR3 nucleotides are TGTGCCAGTGCGACAGGAAACACTGAAGCTTTCTTT.

V usage is TRBV5-6 and J usage is TRBJ1-2; 7 bases match TRBD1. Germline V gene lookup returns CDR1 SGHDT and CDR2 YYEEEE. The CDR3 contains 12 residues. The junction had 4 bases not matched to a gene; V was cut back by 4 bases and J by 7 bases. For the CDR3, the DNA is TGTGCCAGCAGCCCGGGACAGCGTGGCTACACCTTC. Its protein product is CASSPGQRGYTF.

The table lists this clone with a few counts. The chain links TRBV5-6 to TRBJ1-2, with TRBD1 identical over 9 bases. Germline V gene data show CDR1 as SGHDT and CDR2 as YYEEEE. Unmatched junction bases numbered 5, after V lost 1 base and J lost 7 bases. The CDR3 runs to 14 residues. Here the CDR3 reads CASSLTGGSRGYTF. CDR3 bases: TGTGCCAGCAGCTTGACAGGGGGCTCTCGTGGCTACACCTTC. Full variable domain (outside the CDR3, taken from reference TRBV5-6 and TRBJ1-2): DAGVTQSPTHLIKTRGQQVTLRCSPKSGHDTVSWYQQALGQGPQFIFQYYEEEERQRGNFPDRFSGHQFPNYSSELNVNALLLGDSALYLCASSLTGGSRGYTFGSGTRLTVV.